These 26 T cell receptor beta chains were sequenced from one sample in a study of cytomegalovirus exposure and HLA in healthy donors. Here immunoSEQ multiplex PCR was the method, and the copy in TCRdb shows in-frame clones only, minus some. Of approximately 130,000 clones listed, 70% to 90% were seen once; the top ten hold 1.5% to 2%. Sequencing input: PBMCs. All receptors derive from a woman between 18 and 29 years old in good health and CMV-seronegative.

The gene calls are TRBV27 and TRBJ1-2; TRBD1 matches 9 bases. CDR3 length: 15 amino acids. With V trimmed by 5 bases and J by 2 bases, 6 bases remained unmatched. Germline values: CDR1 MNHEY, CDR2 SMNVEV (reference sequence). The CDR3 loop is CASSITGGRNYGYTF. In nucleotides, the CDR3 is TGTGCCAGCAGTATCACAGGGGGCCGAAACTATGGCTACACCTTC.

The chain is built from TRBV15 and TRBJ1-1, with 7 bases lining up with TRBD1. CDR3 length: 15 residues. Germline values: CDR1 LNHNV, CDR2 YYDKDF (reference sequence). The ends lost 5 bases at V and 2 bases at J; junction bases unmatched: 8. The CDR3 loop is CATSDPGQFNTEAFF. The DNA for the CDR3 is TGTGCCACCAGCGACCCGGGACAGTTTAACACTGAAGCTTTCTTT.

V gene TRBV9 combines with J gene TRBJ1-3, with D possibly matching TRBD1 (5 bases). The CDR3 sequence is 18 residues long. V shed 0 bases and J shed 5 bases, with 21 bases lying between them. Germline CDR1 is SGDLS and CDR2 is YYNGEE. The CDR3 here is CASSVALLWGSSRNTIYF. The CDR3 bases are TGTGCCAGCAGCGTAGCTCTCCTCTGGGGCAGCTCGAGAAACACCATATATTTT.

For this clone: Other DNA sequences from this sample encode an identical CDR3 as well. The chain recombines TRBV13 with TRBJ2-1; 11 positions agree with TRBD2. Germline V gene lookup returns CDR1 PRHDT and CDR2 FYEKMQ (reference sequence). The CDR3 is 16 residues long. V shed 4 bases and J 1 base; nucleotides not matched to a gene: 3. The CDR3 is CASSSGTSGSYNEQFF. The CDR3 DNA follows: TGTGCCAGCAGCTCGGGGACTAGCGGTTCCTACAATGAGCAGTTCTTC.

The V gene is TRBV14, the J gene TRBJ2-5, with 8 nucleotides matching TRBD2. The CDR3 is made up of 16 amino acids. The V segment lost 0 bases and the J segment 5 bases; nucleotides outside the gene matches: 8. The germline V gene has CDR1 SGHDN and CDR2 FVKESK. The CDR3: CASSQDRGGRRETQYF. CDR3 DNA sequence: TGTGCCAGCAGCCAAGATCGTGGCGGGAGGAGGGAGACCCAGTACTTC. Variable domain in full (rest from reference TRBV14 and TRBJ2-5): EAGVTQFPSHSVIEKGQTVTLRCDPISGHDNLYWYRRVMGKEIKFLLHFVKESKQDESGMPNNRFLAERTGGTYSTLKVQPAELEDSGVYFCASSQDRGGRRETQYFGPGTRLLVL.

The gene calls are TRBV5-6 and TRBJ1-6, with 7 positions matching TRBD1. CDR3 length equals 14 residues. V shed 4 bases, J shed 7 bases, and the junction held 5 bases outside the gene matches. Per germline, CDR1 SGHDT and CDR2 YYEEEE. CDR3 amino acids: CASSRGQINSPLHF. The CDR3 DNA is TGTGCCAGCAGCCGGGGACAGATAAATTCACCCCTCCACTTT.

Turning to this clone: The same CDR3 can be traced to other DNA sequences in this sample. V usage is TRBV5-1 and J usage is TRBJ2-2; TRBD1 aligns across 9 bases. CDR1 is SGHRS and CDR2 is YFSETQ in the germline V gene. The trim removed 3 bases at V and 5 bases at J, leaving 5 bases unmatched. This CDR3 region has 15 residues. The CDR3 loop is CASSSGQGGTGELFF. CDR3 nucleotides: TGCGCCAGCAGCTCGGGACAGGGAGGGACCGGGGAGCTGTTTTTT. The variable domain in full, completed from reference TRBV5-1 and TRBJ2-2, reads KAGVTQTPRYLIKTRGQQVTLSCSPISGHRSVSWYQQTPGQGLQFLFEYFSETQRNKGNFPGRFSGRQFSNSRSEMNVSTLELGDSALYLCASSSGQGGTGELFFGEGSRLTVL.

This clone was counted once. This rearrangement joins TRBV28 to TRBJ1-4; 9 bases align to TRBD1. Germline V CDR1 and CDR2: MDHEN, SYDVKM. The J segment lost 8 bases and the V segment lost 5 bases, leaving 21 bases of the junction unmatched. The CDR3 is made up of 19 amino acids. The CDR3 spells CASSPDPGATGGGWEKLFF. The CDR3 DNA follows: TGTGCCAGCAGTCCCGACCCGGGGGCTACAGGGGGCGGTTGGGAAAAACTGTTTTTT.

As regards this clone: The same CDR3 can be traced to other DNA sequences in this sample. This chain connects TRBV9 to TRBJ1-2, with D unclear. CDR3 length: 13 residues. V lost 0 bases, J lost 2 bases, and 5 bases lay in between. CDR1 is SGDLS and CDR2 is YYNGEE in the germline V gene. In DNA form, the CDR3 reads TGTGCCAGCAGCGTAGGGCGGAACTATGGCTACACCTTC. The encoded protein is CASSVGRNYGYTF.

The chain couples TRBV11-3 to TRBJ2-1; 9 bases match TRBD1. This CDR3 spans 15 amino acids. V shed 5 bases and J 5 bases; nucleotides not matched to a gene: 7. Germline CDR1 and CDR2: SGHNT and YENEEA. As DNA, the CDR3 is TGTGCCAGCAGCATATACAGGGGGCTTAACAATGAGCAGTTCTTC. It encodes CASSIYRGLNNEQFF. The variable domain in full, completed from reference TRBV11-3 and TRBJ2-1, reads EAGVVQSPRYKIIEKKQPVAFWCNPISGHNTLYWYLQNLGQGPELLIRYENEEAVDDSQLPKDRFSAERLKGVDSTLKIQPAELGDSAVYLCASSIYRGLNNEQFFGPGTRLTVL.

The J gene is TRBJ2-7, the V gene TRBV14, with 7 bases matching TRBD2. J gave up 4 bases and V 4 bases, and 7 bases lay outside the gene matches. The CDR3 runs 14 residues. In germline, CDR1 is SGHDN, CDR2 FVKESK. CDR3 DNA sequence: TGTGCCAGCAGCCGCGGCGGGAGAAGTTACGAGCAGTACTTC. It codes for CASSRGGRSYEQYF.

The chain links TRBV4-3 to TRBJ2-5, with D maybe TRBD2 (6 bases). This CDR3 is 15 amino acids long. Trimming took 0 bases from V and 0 from J, leaving 8 bases between them. Per germline, CDR1 LGHNA and CDR2 YSLEER. As DNA, the CDR3 is TGCGCCAGCAGCCAAGAAGGGAGGAACCAAGAGACCCAGTACTTC. Its translation: CASSQEGRNQETQYF.

V usage is TRBV14 and J usage is TRBJ2-1, with 10 nucleotides matching TRBD2. The CDR3 contains 17 residues. CDR1 is SGHDN and CDR2 is FVKESK in the germline V gene. V gave up 2 bases and J gave up 3 bases; unmatched junction bases: 7. CDR3 loop: CASSQLTRTSGYNEQFF. As DNA, the CDR3 is TGTGCCAGCAGCCAATTGACTAGGACTAGCGGCTACAATGAGCAGTTCTTC.

This clone was seen just once. The V call is TRBV6-1, the J call TRBJ1-5; D is possibly TRBD1 (6 bases). The germline V gene encodes CDR1 MNHNS and CDR2 SASEGT. This CDR3 has 15 amino acids. Trimming cost V 6 bases and J 7 bases, with 19 bases left between them. The CDR3 DNA is TGTGCCAGCAGGGGGAATCACAGGGCTGGGCAGCCCCAGCATTTT. Translation: CASRGNHRAGQPQHF.

The chain combines TRBV11-2 with TRBJ2-3, with TRBD2 matching over 8 bases. Germline CDR1 reads SGHAT; CDR2 reads FQNNGV. This CDR3 has 16 amino acids. The V gene end was trimmed by 4 bases and the J gene end by 7 bases; junction bases not matched to a gene: 13. DNA for the CDR3: TGTGCCAGCAGCTACTCCCGGGGGGGCGGAGTGAATACGCAGTATTTT. This sequence encodes CASSYSRGGGVNTQYF.

This rearrangement joins TRBV10-3 to TRBJ2-1; the match to TRBD2 covers 9 bases. The germline V gene encodes CDR1 ENHRY and CDR2 SYGVKD. The length of the CDR3 is 22 residues. V was pared by 3 bases and J by 0 bases, with 21 bases of the junction left unmatched. The CDR3 protein is CAISDPNHIAGALFRSYNEQFF. The CDR3 region has the DNA TGTGCCATCAGTGACCCGAACCACATAGCGGGAGCGCTCTTTCGCTCCTACAATGAGCAGTTCTTC.

The chain uses TRBV28 and TRBJ1-5; 9 nucleotides line up with TRBD1. The CDR3 length is 15 residues. The trim removed 5 bases at V and 4 bases at J, leaving 6 bases unmatched. In germline, CDR1 is MDHEN, CDR2 SYDVKM. The CDR3 here is CASSPQGARNQPQHF. The DNA of the CDR3 is TGTGCCAGCAGTCCACAGGGGGCAAGGAATCAGCCCCAGCATTTT.

This clone was counted only a few times. The chain joins TRBV7-8 to TRBJ1-2, with D maybe TRBD1 (5 bases). Germline-derived CDR1 and CDR2 are SGHVS and FQNEAQ. With 2 bases removed from V and 2 bases from J, the gap between germline ends came to 6 bases. The CDR3 runs to 13 residues. The CDR3 coding sequence is TGTGCCAGCAGCTTAAAGGGGAACTATGGCTACACCTTC. It yields the protein CASSLKGNYGYTF.

This clone is termed medium-sized. The rearrangement joins TRBV6-4 to TRBJ2-3; TRBD2 matches 8 bases. The CDR3 has 14 amino acids. Germline loops: CDR1 MRHNA, CDR2 SNTAGT. Germline trimming cut 3 bases from V and 7 bases from J; bases unmatched to any gene: 6. The CDR3: CASSELAEANTQYF. Here the CDR3 DNA reads TGTGCCAGCAGTGAACTAGCGGAAGCGAATACGCAGTATTTT.

This sequence joins TRBV2 and TRBJ2-3; 8 positions agree with TRBD2. CDR1 is SNHLY, CDR2 FYNNEI, per germline. The CDR3 has 16 residues. Trimming removed 3 bases from V and 3 bases from J; junction bases left unmatched: 8. CDR3 nucleotide sequence: TGTGCCAGCAGTGAGAAGCTAGCGGGTGGAACAGATACGCAGTATTTT. Its translation is CASSEKLAGGTDTQYF.

The chain combines TRBV6-6 with TRBJ2-7; 11 nucleotides agree with TRBD2. With 6 bases clipped from V and 4 bases from J, the junction kept 8 bases outside the gene matches. Germline loops: CDR1 MNHNY, CDR2 SVGAGI (reference sequence). The CDR3 contains 15 residues. The DNA of the CDR3 is TGTGCCAGCAGGACCGCTAGCGGGGGGCTGTACGAGCAGTACTTC. This gives the protein CASRTASGGLYEQYF.

To note about this clone: One end of the junction varies from germline; a read error may be responsible. This rearrangement joins TRBV7-7 to TRBJ2-3; a weak D match, TRBD1 (5 bases). The length of the CDR3 is 15 residues. Germline values: CDR1 SSHAT, CDR2 FNYEAQ (reference sequence). CDR3 region: CASSSGLGGTDTQYF. In DNA form, the CDR3 reads TGTGCTAGCAGCTCAGGGTTAGGGGGCACAGATACGCAGTATTTT.

The chain is built from TRBV18 and TRBJ1-2; 10 positions agree with TRBD1. From germline, CDR1 is KGHSH and CDR2 LQKENI. The CDR3 totals 15 residues. The junction had 5 bases not matched to a gene; V was cut back by 2 bases and J by 5 bases. The CDR3 spells CASSPEWGQGYGYTF. The CDR3 DNA sequence: TGTGCCAGCTCACCAGAATGGGGACAGGGGTATGGCTACACCTTC.

The V call is TRBV28, the J call TRBJ2-7; 12 bases line up with TRBD2. The germline CDR1 and CDR2 sequences are MDHEN and SYDVKM. V lost 5 bases, J lost 2 bases, and 16 bases stayed unmatched. The CDR3 consists of 19 residues. The DNA for the CDR3 is TGTGCCAGCAGTGAATCTCGACTAGCGGGAGTACGGCAGGCCTACGAGCAGTACTTC. Its translation is CASSESRLAGVRQAYEQYF.

V usage is TRBV27 and J usage is TRBJ2-5; 9 bases map to TRBD2. The J call may be wrong; the DNA end is better matched by TRBJ2-7. Germline CDR1 reads MNHEY; CDR2 reads SMNVEV (reference sequence). The CDR3 runs 15 residues. The CDR3 loop reads CASSLLAGSPGEQYF. CDR3 coding DNA: TGTGCCAGCAGTTTACTAGCGGGATCCCCCGGCGAGCAGTACTTC.

The chain is built from TRBV19 and TRBJ2-3; the match to TRBD2 covers 9 bases. V was clipped by 5 bases and J by 3 bases; unmatched bases: 9. The germline V gene has CDR1 LNHDA and CDR2 SQIVND (reference sequence). The CDR3 runs 16 residues. CDR3 sequence: CASSGRTSVKTDTQYF. The CDR3, as DNA: TGTGCCAGTAGTGGGAGGACTAGCGTGAAAACAGATACGCAGTATTTT.